These 15 T cell receptor beta chains share one sample of origin, sequenced in a study of blood T cell repertoires in COVID-19. Assay used: immunoSEQ multiplex PCR; TCRdb lists only in-frame clones, some missing. The data hold 140,000 to 150,000 clones, with approximately 87% observed a single time. The sample was peripheral blood. Source of these receptors: a woman aged 50 to 65 with active or convalescent COVID-19.

The gene calls are TRBV28 and TRBJ1-2; 8 bases agree with TRBD1. Germline CDR1 and CDR2: MDHEN and SYDVKM. The CDR3 consists of 13 residues. With V trimmed by 6 bases and J by 5 bases, 5 bases remained unmatched. CDR3 DNA: TGTGCCAGCAGAAGCGGACAGGGTTATGGCTACACCTTC. It encodes CASRSGQGYGYTF.

The rearrangement uses TRBV6-5 and TRBJ1-1; maybe TRBD1 (5 bases). The CDR3 has 15 residues. The germline V gene encodes CDR1 MNHEY and CDR2 SVGAGI. Trimming cost V 4 bases and J 5 bases, with 17 bases left between them. The CDR3 is CASSSLPGGRTEAFF. The CDR3 DNA reads TGTGCCAGCAGTTCCCTCCCTGGGGGGAGAACTGAAGCTTTCTTT.

V and J are TRBV7-9 and TRBJ2-1; 12 bases fit TRBD2. Trimming cost V 3 bases and J 7 bases; bases outside gene matches: 4. Germline lookup yields CDR1 SEHNR and CDR2 FQNEAQ (reference sequence). This CDR3 has 15 residues. This CDR3 is CASSFQLAGGNEQFF. The CDR3 bases are TGTGCCAGCAGCTTTCAGCTAGCGGGGGGGAATGAGCAGTTCTTC.

The CDR3 DNA reads TGTGCCAGTAGTCCACTAGCGGGAAGGTACGAGCAGTACTTC. It is translated as CASSPLAGRYEQYF. V and J are TRBV19 and TRBJ2-7; 10 bases fit TRBD2. The CDR3 runs 14 residues. Looked up from germline, CDR1 is LNHDA and CDR2 is SQIVND (reference sequence). With 5 bases clipped from V and 4 bases from J, the junction kept 5 bases outside the gene matches.

This clone was detected a few times. This chain uses TRBV5-1 with TRBJ1-1; D gene ambiguous. CDR3 length: 13 residues. CDR1 is SGHRS, CDR2 YFSETQ, per germline. Trimming pared 4 bases from V and 2 bases from J, leaving 9 bases between. The CDR3 reads CASSVSTNTEAFF. As DNA, the CDR3 is TGCGCCAGCAGCGTTAGCACCAACACTGAAGCTTTCTTT.

The chain is built from TRBV2 and TRBJ2-3; 10 nucleotides line up with TRBD2. The CDR3 is made up of 15 amino acids. Germline V gene sequence: CDR1 SNHLY, CDR2 FYNNEI. V shed 4 bases, J shed 4 bases, and the junction held 5 bases outside the gene matches. The CDR3 reads CASSGQRGGADTQYF. DNA of the CDR3: TGTGCCAGCAGTGGCCAGCGGGGGGGGGCAGATACGCAGTATTTT. Complete variable domain (other parts from reference TRBV2 and TRBJ2-3): EPEVTQTPSHQVTQMGQEVILRCVPISNHLYFYWYRQILGQKVEFLVSFYNNEISEKSEIFDDQFSVERPDGSNFTLKIRSTKLEDSAMYFCASSGQRGGADTQYFGPGTRLTVL.

The rearrangement uses TRBV18 and TRBJ2-1, with TRBD2 matching over 7 bases. The CDR3 extends over 13 amino acids. In germline, CDR1 is KGHSH, CDR2 LQKENI. Trimming cost V 10 bases and J 2 bases; bases outside gene matches: 5. The CDR3, as DNA: TGTGCCACCGGCGGGGGAACCTACAATGAGCAGTTCTTC. Amino acid sequence: CATGGGTYNEQFF. The full variable domain, completed using reference TRBV18 and TRBJ2-1, is NAGVMQNPRHLVRRRGQEARLRCSPMKGHSHVYWYRQLPEEGLKFMVYLQKENIIDESGMPKERFSAEFPKEGPSILRIQQVVRGDSAAYFCATGGGTYNEQFFGPGTRLTVL.

This clone is a singleton in its sample. The V gene is TRBV29-1, the J gene TRBJ1-1; D perhaps matches TRBD1 (6 bases). CDR3 length: 12 residues. V was shortened by 7 bases and J by 2 bases, with 11 bases between the two germline ends. The germline gives CDR1 SQVTM, CDR2 ANQGSEA. CDR3: CSAWTVNTEAFF. For the CDR3, the DNA is TGCAGCGCTTGGACAGTCAACACTGAAGCTTTCTTT. The entire variable domain, with the rest obtained from reference TRBV29-1 and TRBJ1-1, is as follows: SAVISQKPSRDICQRGTSLTIQCQVDSQVTMMFWYRQQPGQSLTLIATANQGSEATYESGFVIDKFPISRPNLTFSTLTVSNMSPEDSSIYLCSAWTVNTEAFFGQGTRLTVV.

This clone was seen more than once but under ten times. J is TRBJ2-2 and V is TRBV30; D ambiguous. Trimming stripped 2 bases from V and 10 bases from J, with 8 bases between. Germline lookup yields CDR1 GTSNPN and CDR2 SVGIG (reference sequence). The CDR3 runs 11 residues. Here the CDR3 reads CAWSPRVELFF. The CDR3 nucleotides are TGTGCCTGGAGTCCCCGGGTGGAGCTGTTTTTT.

This clone was found a few times. Other DNA sequences in this specimen translate into the identical CDR3. The rearrangement uses TRBV28 and TRBJ2-2; 7 nucleotides align to TRBD2. The CDR3 is made up of 16 amino acids. J was trimmed by 0 bases and V by 3 bases; bases with no gene match: 4. The V gene's germline CDR1 is MDHEN and CDR2 SYDVKM. The DNA for the CDR3 is TGTGCCAGCAGTTTTTTTAGCGGGTCGAACACCGGGGAGCTGTTTTTT. Its protein is CASSFFSGSNTGELFF.

The V call is TRBV9, the J call TRBJ2-7; 10 nucleotides match TRBD1. The CDR3 is 15 residues long. Germline V gene data show CDR1 as SGDLS and CDR2 as YYNGEE. J was trimmed by 2 bases and V by 0 bases; bases with no gene match: 2. DNA of the CDR3: TGTGCCAGCAGCGTAGAAGGGACAGGGGCCTACGAGCAGTACTTC. Protein: CASSVEGTGAYEQYF.

The chain employs TRBV14 and TRBJ2-3, with D maybe TRBD2 (5 bases). Trimming took off 0 bases at V and 3 bases at J, with 16 bases between the two ends. The germline gives CDR1 SGHDN, CDR2 FVKESK. The CDR3 is 17 residues long. The CDR3 protein is CASSQERSGLWTDTQYF. CDR3 DNA: TGTGCCAGCAGCCAAGAGCGGAGCGGTCTTTGGACAGATACGCAGTATTTT.

The CDR3 DNA is TGCGCCAGCAGCCAAGTCCAGGGGGTGGCAGAGACCCAGTACTTC. Its translation is CASSQVQGVAETQYF. This chain connects TRBV4-1 to TRBJ2-5, with 7 positions matching TRBD1. There are 15 residues in the CDR3. Germline CDR1 MGHRA, CDR2 YSYEKL. The ends lost 1 base at V and 4 bases at J; junction bases unmatched: 6.

The chain is built from TRBV29-1 and TRBJ2-7; possible D gene TRBD2, 6 bases. The CDR3 extends over 13 amino acids. Germline values: CDR1 SQVTM, CDR2 ANQGSEA. Between the trimmed V and J ends, which lost 7 bases and 0 bases, there was a span of 13 bases. This chain's CDR3 is CSALSGDSYEQYF. As DNA, the CDR3 is TGCAGCGCCTTGTCGGGGGACTCCTACGAGCAGTACTTC.

J is TRBJ2-5 and V is TRBV19; maybe TRBD1 (5 bases). This CDR3 contains 13 residues. Per germline, CDR1 LNHDA and CDR2 SQIVND (reference sequence). V was pared by 6 bases and J by 2 bases, with 10 bases between. The CDR3 DNA sequence: TGTGCCAGTAGACCTCAGGGACAAGAGACCCAGTACTTC. It specifies CASRPQGQETQYF.